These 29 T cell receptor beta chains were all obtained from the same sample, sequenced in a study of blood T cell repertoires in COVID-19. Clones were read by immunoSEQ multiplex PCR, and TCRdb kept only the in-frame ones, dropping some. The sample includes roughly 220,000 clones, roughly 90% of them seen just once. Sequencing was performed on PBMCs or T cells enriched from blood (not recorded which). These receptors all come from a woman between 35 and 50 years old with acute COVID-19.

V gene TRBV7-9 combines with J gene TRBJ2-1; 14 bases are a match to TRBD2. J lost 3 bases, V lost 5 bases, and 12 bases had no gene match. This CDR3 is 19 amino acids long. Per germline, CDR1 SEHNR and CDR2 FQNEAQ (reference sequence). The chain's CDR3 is CASSNRLAGGRILYNEQFF. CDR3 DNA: TGTGCCAGCAGCAACAGACTAGCGGGGGGGAGAATACTCTACAATGAGCAGTTCTTC.

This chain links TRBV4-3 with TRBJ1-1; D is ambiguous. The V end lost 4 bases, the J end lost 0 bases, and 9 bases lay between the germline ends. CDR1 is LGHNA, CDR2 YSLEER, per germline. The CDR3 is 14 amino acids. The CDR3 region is CASSPRGMNTEAFF. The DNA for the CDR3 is TGCGCCAGCAGCCCCCGAGGAATGAACACTGAAGCTTTCTTT.

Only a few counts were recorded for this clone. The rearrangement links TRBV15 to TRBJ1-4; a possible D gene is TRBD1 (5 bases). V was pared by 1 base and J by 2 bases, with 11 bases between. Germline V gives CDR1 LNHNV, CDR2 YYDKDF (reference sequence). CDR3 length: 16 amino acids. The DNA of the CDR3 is TGTGCCACCAGCAGAGCAACAGGAAGCACTAATGAAAAACTGTTTTTT. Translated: CATSRATGSTNEKLFF.

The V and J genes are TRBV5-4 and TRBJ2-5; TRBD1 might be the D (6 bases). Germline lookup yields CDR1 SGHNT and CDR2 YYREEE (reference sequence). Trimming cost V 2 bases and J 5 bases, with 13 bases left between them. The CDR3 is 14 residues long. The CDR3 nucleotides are TGTGCCAGCAGCTTTGGGGGCCGAAGGGAGACCCAGTACTTC. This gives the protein CASSFGGRRETQYF.

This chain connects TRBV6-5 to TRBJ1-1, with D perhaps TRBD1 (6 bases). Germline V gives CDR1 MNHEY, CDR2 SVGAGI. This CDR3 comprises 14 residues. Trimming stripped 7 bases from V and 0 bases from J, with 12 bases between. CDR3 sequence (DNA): TGTGCCAGCAATCCAACAGGGCTGAACACTGAAGCTTTCTTT. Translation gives CASNPTGLNTEAFF.

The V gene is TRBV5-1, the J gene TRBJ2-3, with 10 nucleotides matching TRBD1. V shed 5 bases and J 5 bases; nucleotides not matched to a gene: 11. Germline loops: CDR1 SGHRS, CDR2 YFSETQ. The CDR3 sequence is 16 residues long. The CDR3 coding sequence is TGCGCCAGCAGATGGCGGCCGACAGGGGGCGTAGATACGCAGTATTTT. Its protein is CASRWRPTGGVDTQYF.

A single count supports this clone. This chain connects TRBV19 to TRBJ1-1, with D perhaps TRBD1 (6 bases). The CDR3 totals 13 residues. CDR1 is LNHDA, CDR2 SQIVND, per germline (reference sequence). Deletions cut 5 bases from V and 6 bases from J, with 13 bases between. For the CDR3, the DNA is TGTGCCAGTAGTTCCGTTGACAGGCCTGAAGCTTTCTTT. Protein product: CASSSVDRPEAFF.

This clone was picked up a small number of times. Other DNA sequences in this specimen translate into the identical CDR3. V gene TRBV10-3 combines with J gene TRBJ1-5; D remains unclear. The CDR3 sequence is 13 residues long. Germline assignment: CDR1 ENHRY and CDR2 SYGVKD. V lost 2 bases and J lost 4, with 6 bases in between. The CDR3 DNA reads TGTGCCATCAGTGAGGCGGGGAATCAGCCCCAGCATTTT. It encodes CAISEAGNQPQHF.

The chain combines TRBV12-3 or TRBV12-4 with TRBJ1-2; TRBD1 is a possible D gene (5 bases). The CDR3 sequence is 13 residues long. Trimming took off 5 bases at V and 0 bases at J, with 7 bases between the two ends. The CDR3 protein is CASSPGSNYGYTF. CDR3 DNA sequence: TGTGCCAGCAGTCCAGGGTCTAACTATGGCTACACCTTC.

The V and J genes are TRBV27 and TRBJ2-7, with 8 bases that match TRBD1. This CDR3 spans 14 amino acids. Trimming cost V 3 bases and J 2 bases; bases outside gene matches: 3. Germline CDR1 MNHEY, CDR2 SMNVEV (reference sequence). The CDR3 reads CASSLTGAAYEQYF. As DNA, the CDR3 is TGTGCCAGCAGTTTGACAGGGGCGGCCTACGAGCAGTACTTC.

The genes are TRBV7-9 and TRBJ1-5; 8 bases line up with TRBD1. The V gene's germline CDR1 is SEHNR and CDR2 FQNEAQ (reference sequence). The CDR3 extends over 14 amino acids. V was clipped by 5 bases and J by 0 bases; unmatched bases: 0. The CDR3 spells CASSDRGSNQPQHF. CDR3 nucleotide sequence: TGTGCCAGCAGCGACAGGGGTAGCAATCAGCCCCAGCATTTT.

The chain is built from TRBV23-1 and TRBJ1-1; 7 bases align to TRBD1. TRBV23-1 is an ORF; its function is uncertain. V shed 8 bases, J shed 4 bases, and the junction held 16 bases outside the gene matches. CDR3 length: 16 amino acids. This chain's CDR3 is CASLDALTGDSTEAFF. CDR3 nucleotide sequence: TGCGCCAGCCTCGATGCATTAACAGGGGATAGCACTGAAGCTTTCTTT.

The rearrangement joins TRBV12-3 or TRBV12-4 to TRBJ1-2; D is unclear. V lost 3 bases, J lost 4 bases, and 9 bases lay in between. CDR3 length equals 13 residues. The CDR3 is CASSLGQAYGYTF. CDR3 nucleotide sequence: TGTGCCAGCAGTTTGGGCCAGGCCTATGGCTACACCTTC.

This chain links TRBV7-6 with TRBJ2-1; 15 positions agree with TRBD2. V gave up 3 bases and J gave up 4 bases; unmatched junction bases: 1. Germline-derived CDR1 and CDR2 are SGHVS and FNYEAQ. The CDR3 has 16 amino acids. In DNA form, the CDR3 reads TGTGCCAGCAGCTTCGGGACTAGCGGGGGGTACAATGAGCAGTTCTTC. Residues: CASSFGTSGGYNEQFF.

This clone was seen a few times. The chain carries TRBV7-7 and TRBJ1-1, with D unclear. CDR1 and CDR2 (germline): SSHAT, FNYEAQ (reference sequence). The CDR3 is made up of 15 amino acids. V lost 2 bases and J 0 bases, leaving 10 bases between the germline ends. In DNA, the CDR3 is TGTGCCAGCAGCTTAATAAGTAACATGAACACTGAAGCTTTCTTT. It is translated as CASSLISNMNTEAFF.

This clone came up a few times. The CDR3: CASSPRQDSYEQYV. For the CDR3, the DNA is TGTGCCAGCAGCCCTCGACAGGACTCCTACGAGCAGTACGTC. The chain carries TRBV7-9 and TRBJ2-7; perhaps TRBD1 as D (6 bases). V was cut by 5 bases and J by 0 bases, with 11 bases left in between. The CDR3 has 14 residues. The V gene's germline CDR1 is SEHNR and CDR2 FQNEAQ (reference sequence).

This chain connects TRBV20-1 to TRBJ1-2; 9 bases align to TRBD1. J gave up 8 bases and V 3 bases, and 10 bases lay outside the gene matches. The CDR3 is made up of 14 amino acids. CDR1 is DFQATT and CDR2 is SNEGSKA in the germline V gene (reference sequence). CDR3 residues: CSASRDREIGGYTF. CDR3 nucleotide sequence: TGCAGTGCTAGTCGGGACAGGGAGATAGGAGGCTACACCTTC.

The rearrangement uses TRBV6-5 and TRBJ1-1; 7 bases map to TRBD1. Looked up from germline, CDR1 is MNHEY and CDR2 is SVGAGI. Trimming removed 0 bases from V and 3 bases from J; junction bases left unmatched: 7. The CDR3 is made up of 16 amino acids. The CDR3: CASSYSRGLRDTEAFF. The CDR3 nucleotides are TGTGCCAGCAGTTACTCTAGGGGGCTGAGGGACACTGAAGCTTTCTTT.

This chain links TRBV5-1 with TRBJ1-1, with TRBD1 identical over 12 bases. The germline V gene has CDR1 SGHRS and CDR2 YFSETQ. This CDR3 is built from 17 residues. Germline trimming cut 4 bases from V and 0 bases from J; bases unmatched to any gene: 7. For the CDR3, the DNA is TGCGCCAGCAGCGCTGGGACAGGGGGCTTTGTGAACACTGAAGCTTTCTTT. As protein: CASSAGTGGFVNTEAFF.

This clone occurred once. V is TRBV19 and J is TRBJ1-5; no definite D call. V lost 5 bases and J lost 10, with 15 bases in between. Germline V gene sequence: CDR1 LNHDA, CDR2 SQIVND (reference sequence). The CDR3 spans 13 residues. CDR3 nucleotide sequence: TGTGCCAGTAGTCAAGGTGAGGGTAAACCCCAGCATTTT. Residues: CASSQGEGKPQHF.

CDR3 sequence reads: CASSRDSSNQPQHF. The CDR3 bases are TGCGCCAGCAGCAGGGACAGCAGCAATCAGCCCCAGCATTTT. The chain combines TRBV5-1 with TRBJ1-5; TRBD1 matches 7 bases. Germline V gives CDR1 SGHRS, CDR2 YFSETQ. The CDR3 covers 14 residues. With V trimmed by 4 bases and J by 1 base, 2 bases remained unmatched.

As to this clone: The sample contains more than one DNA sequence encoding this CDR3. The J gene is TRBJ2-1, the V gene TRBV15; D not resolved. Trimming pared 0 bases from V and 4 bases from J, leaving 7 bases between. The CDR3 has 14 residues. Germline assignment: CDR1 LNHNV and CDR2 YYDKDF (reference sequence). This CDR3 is CATSRDQAYNEQFF. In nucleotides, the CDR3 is TGTGCCACCAGCAGAGATCAAGCTTACAATGAGCAGTTCTTC.

As DNA, the CDR3 is TGTGCCACCAGTGACTCCGTTCAGCCCCAGCATTTT. Encoded protein: CATSDSVQPQHF. The genes are TRBV24-1 and TRBJ1-5; D call uncertain. Germline V gene sequence: CDR1 KGHDR, CDR2 SFDVKD. The V gene lost 4 bases and the J gene lost 6 bases, with 6 bases spanning the gap. The CDR3 spans 12 residues.

CDR3 protein: CASGLEASRQPAEAFF. The CDR3 bases are TGTGCTAGTGGTTTGGAGGCCAGCAGACAGCCAGCAGAAGCTTTCTTT. The rearrangement uses TRBV12-5 and TRBJ1-1; possibly TRBD1 for D (5 bases). The CDR3 runs to 16 residues. The germline V gene has CDR1 LGHNT and CDR2 FRNRAP. Trimming stripped 1 base from V and 8 bases from J, with 20 bases between.

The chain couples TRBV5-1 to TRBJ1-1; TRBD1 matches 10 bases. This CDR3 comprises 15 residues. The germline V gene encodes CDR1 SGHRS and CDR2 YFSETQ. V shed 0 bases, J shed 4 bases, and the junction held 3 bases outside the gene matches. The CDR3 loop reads CASSLETGGTTEAFF. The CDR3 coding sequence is TGCGCCAGCAGCTTGGAGACAGGGGGCACCACTGAAGCTTTCTTT.

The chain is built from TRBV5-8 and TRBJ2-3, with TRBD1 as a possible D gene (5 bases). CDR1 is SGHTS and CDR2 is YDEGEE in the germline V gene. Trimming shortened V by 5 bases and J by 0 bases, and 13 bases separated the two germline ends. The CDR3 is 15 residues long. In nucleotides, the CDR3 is TGTGCCAGCAGTCCCGCAGGGTTAAGCACAGATACGCAGTATTTT. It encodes CASSPAGLSTDTQYF.

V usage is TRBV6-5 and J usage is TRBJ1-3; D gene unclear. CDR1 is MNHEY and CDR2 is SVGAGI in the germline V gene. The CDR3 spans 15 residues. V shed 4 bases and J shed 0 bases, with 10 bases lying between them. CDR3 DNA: TGTGCCAGCAGTTCCCCCCGGGGCTCTGGAAACACCATATATTTT. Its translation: CASSSPRGSGNTIYF.

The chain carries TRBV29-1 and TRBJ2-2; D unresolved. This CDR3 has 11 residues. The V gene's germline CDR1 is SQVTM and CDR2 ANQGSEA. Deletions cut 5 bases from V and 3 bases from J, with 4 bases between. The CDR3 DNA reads TGCAGCGTTCGGGACACCGGGGAGCTGTTTTTT. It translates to CSVRDTGELFF.

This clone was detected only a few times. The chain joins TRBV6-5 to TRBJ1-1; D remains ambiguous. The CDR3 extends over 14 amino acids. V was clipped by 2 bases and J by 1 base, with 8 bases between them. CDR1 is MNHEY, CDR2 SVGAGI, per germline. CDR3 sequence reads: CASSYKTPNTEAFF. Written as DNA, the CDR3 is TGTGCCAGCAGTTACAAGACACCGAACACTGAAGCTTTCTTT.